This T cell receptor (beta chain) was captured in a study of blood T cell repertoires in COVID-19. TCRdb's copy holds only in-frame clones and misses some; the assay was immunoSEQ multiplex PCR. This table holds roughly 220,000 clones, 84% found once. With V trimmed by 7 bases and J by 3 bases, 5 bases remained unmatched. CDR3 length equals 14 residues. Germline CDR1 LNHDA, CDR2 SQIVND (reference sequence). The TCR originated in a man under 40 with active or convalescent COVID-19. The sequencing sample was made of peripheral blood. The rearrangement uses TRBV19 and TRBJ1-5; 8 positions agree with TRBD1. CDR3 residues: CASTQGAVNQPQHF. CDR3 coding DNA: TGTGCCAGTACCCAGGGGGCCGTCAATCAGCCCCAGCATTTT.